The clone carrying this TCR beta chain was observed at least ten times. One end of the junction varies from germline; a read error may be responsible. The CDR3 loop spans 14 amino acids. Germline V gene lookup returns CDR1 KGHDR and CDR2 SFDVKD. Time point specified: longitudinal time-point 2. A 10-nucleotide random UMI tagged transcripts in template-switch 5'RACE cDNA synthesis. TCRdb reanalysed the 5' RACE reads using MiXCR and keeps one entry per CDR3 protein. The repertoire consists of roughly 60,000 distinct CDR3 sequences, with 9.7% occurring once and the leading ten covering approximately 13%. These data originate in a study of neurological immune-mediated disorders.

Material: PBMCs. The receptor's source is a man younger than 40 in good health. V and J are TRBV24-1 and TRBJ2-5; D is uncertain. The CDR3 DNA sequence: TGTGCCACCAGTGATGTGGGATCTGCAGAGACCCAATACTTC. Translation: CATSDVGSAETQYF.